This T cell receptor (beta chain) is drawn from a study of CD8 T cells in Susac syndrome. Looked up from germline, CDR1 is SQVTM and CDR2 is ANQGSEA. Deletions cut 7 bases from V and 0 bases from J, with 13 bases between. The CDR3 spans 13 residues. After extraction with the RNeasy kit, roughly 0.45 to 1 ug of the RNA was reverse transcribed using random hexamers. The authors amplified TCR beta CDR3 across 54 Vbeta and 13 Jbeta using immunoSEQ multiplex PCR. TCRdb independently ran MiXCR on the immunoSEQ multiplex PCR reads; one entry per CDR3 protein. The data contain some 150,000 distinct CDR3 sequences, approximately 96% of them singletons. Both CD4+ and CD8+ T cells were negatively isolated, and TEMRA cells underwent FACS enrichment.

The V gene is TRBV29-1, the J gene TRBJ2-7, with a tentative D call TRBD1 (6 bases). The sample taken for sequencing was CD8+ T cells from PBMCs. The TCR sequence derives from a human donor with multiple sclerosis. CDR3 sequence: CSAEGVISYEQYF. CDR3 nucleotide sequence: TGCAGCGCCGAGGGGGTGATCTCCTACGAGCAGTACTTC.